This TCR beta chain was retrieved from a study of neurological immune-mediated disorders. This CDR3 contains 13 residues. Per germline, CDR1 MNHEY and CDR2 SVGAGI. V was clipped by 5 bases and J by 2 bases; unmatched bases: 2. From 15-18 subjects, each sequencing run yielded over 180 million TCR-beta sequences. From the 5' RACE reads, TCRdb called clonotypes with MiXCR, one entry per CDR3 protein. The sample contains 50,000 to 70,000 distinct CDR3 sequences, nearly 3.5% of which appear only once. General study results and limits: The absence of shared CDR3 amino acid sequences among expanded clones across subjects suggests private repertoires in all groups.

Many counts were recorded for this clonotype. Its antigen is still unknown. Sequencing used PBMCs. The genes are TRBV6-5 and TRBJ1-2; 7 nucleotides align to TRBD1. This receptor was obtained from a man aged 35-49 years with multiple sclerosis. CDR3 sequence reads: CASSPGQNYGYTF. The CDR3 nucleotides are TGTGCCAGCAGTCCGGGACAGAACTATGGCTACACCTTC.